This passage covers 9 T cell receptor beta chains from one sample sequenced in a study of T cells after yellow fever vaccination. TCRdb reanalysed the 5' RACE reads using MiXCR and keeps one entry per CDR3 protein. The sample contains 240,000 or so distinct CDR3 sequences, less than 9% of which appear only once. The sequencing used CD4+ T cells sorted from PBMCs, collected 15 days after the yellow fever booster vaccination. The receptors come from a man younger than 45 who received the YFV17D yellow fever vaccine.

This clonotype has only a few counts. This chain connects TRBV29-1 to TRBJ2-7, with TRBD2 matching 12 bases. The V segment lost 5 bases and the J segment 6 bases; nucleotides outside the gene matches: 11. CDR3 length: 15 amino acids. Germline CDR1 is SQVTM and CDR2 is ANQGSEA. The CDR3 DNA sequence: TGCAGCGTTCGCCGACCTAGCGGGAGGGCCCTCGAGCAGTACTTC. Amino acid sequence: CSVRRPSGRALEQYF.

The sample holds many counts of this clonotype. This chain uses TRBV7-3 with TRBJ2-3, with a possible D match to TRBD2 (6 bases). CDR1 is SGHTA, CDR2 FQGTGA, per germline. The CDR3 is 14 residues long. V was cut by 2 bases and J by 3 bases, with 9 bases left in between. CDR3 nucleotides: TGTGCCAGCAGCTTAGGGGGGAAGACAGATACGCAGTATTTT. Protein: CASSLGGKTDTQYF.

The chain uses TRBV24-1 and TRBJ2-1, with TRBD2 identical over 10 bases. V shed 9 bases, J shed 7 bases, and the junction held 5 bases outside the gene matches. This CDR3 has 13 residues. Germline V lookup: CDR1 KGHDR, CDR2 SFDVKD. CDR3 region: CATEVAGGNEQFF. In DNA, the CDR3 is TGTGCCACCGAGGTAGCGGGAGGTAATGAGCAGTTCTTC.

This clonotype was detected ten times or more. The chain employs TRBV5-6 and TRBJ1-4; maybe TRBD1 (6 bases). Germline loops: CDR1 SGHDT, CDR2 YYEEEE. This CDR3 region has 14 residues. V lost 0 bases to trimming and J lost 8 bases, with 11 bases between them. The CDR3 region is CASSLAGAGEKLFF. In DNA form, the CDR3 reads TGTGCCAGCAGCTTGGCAGGGGCAGGGGAAAAACTGTTTTTT.

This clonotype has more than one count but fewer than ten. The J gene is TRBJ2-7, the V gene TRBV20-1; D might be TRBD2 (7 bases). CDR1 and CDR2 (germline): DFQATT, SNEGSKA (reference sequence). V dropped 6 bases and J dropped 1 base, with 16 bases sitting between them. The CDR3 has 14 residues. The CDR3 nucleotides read TGCAGTGCGGACAGCGGGGCACTTTCCTACGAGCAGTACTTC. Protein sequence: CSADSGALSYEQYF.

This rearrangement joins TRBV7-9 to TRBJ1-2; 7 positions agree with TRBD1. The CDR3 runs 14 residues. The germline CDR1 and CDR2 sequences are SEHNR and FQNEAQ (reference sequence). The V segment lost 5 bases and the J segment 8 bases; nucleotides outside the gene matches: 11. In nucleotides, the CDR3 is TGTGCCAGCAGCCCCATTCTCACAGGGGAGGGCTACACCTTC. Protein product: CASSPILTGEGYTF. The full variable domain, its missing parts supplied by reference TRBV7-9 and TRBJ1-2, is DTGVSQNPRHKITKRGQNVTFRCDPISEHNRLYWYRQTLGQGPEFLTYFQNEAQLEKSRLLSDRFSAERPKGSFSTLEIQRTEQGDSAMYLCASSPILTGEGYTFGSGTRLTVV.

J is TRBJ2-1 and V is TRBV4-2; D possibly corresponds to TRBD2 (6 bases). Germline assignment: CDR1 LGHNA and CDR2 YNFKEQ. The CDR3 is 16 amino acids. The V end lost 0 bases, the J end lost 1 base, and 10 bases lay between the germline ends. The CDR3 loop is CASSQEKRASYNEQFF. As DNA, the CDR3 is TGTGCCAGCAGCCAAGAAAAGCGGGCGTCCTACAATGAGCAGTTCTTC.

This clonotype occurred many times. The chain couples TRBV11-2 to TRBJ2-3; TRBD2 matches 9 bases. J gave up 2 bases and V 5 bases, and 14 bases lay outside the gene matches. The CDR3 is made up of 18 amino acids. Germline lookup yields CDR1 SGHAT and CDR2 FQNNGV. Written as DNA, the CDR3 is TGTGCCAGCAGCATCGAGAGGTTAGCGGGAGTCCACACAGATACGCAGTATTTT. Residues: CASSIERLAGVHTDTQYF.

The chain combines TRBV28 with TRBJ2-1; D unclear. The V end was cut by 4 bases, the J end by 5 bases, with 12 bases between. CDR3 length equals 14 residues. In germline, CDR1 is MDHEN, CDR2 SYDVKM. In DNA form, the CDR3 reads TGTGCCAGCAGTTATCTCGTTAGGAACAATGAGCAGTTCTTC. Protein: CASSYLVRNNEQFF. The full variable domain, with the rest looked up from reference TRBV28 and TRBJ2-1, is DVKVTQSSRYLVKRTGEKVFLECVQDMDHENMFWYRQDPGLGLRLIYFSYDVKMKEKGDIPEGYSVSREKKERFSLILESASTNQTSMYLCASSYLVRNNEQFFGPGTRLTVL.